This TCR beta chain was sequenced for a study of cytomegalovirus exposure and HLA in healthy donors (TCRdb year 2017). Regarding the research as a whole: According to an earlier analysis of a few hundred of the donors, about 179 million T cells yielded roughly 100 million unique TCR beta sequences and approximately 300 Gb of sequence data. Rather than using new phenotypic data, the later analysis identified candidate immune exposures from TCR beta sequences and from how often those sequences occurred across donors. The number of donors typed differed by locus, with 629-630 for A, B, C, DRB1 and DQB1, over 500 for DQA1, approximately 570 for DPA1, and some 440 for DPB1. In addition to the first cohort of 666 subjects, a separate validation cohort of approximately 130 different subjects was used. Of the 398 genotyped donors, over 80% were placed in the genetic ancestry cluster associated with self-reported Caucasian donors. An earlier analysis of fewer than 700 of the donors applied high-throughput TCR beta sequencing to assess whether each TCR beta V gene segment acted as functional or pseudogenic. Using immunosequencing, the study profiled T cell repertoires from some 670 subjects and related those repertoires to cytomegalovirus serostatus. HLA typing covered class I and class II loci at four-digit resolution. Roughly 5 DR-DQ haplotypes were treated as single units for association and clustering because of strong linkage in the cohort. High-throughput TCR immunosequencing, statistical association of individual TCRs with disease status, and machine learning were combined to predict cytomegalovirus infection status. Donor age, sex, ethnicity and CMV serostatus were compiled together with the repertoire data. All discovery cohort repertoires had been generated using a single sequencing platform. A later genetic analysis took genome-wide SNP genotypes for about 55% of the 666 donors and used that subset as a discovery cohort. In a later analysis, previously published TCR beta repertoires from 550 to 700 donors were re-analyzed and high-resolution HLA genotyping was added so that TCR occurrence patterns could be studied. Across approximately 400 genotyped donors of the cohort, an average of roughly 230,000 unique TCR beta nucleotide sequences per donor were sequenced, and around 19% of those sequences were non-productive. An early release covering roughly 600 HLA-typed donors comprised approximately 300 gigabases of sequencing data and around 86 million unique TCR sequences. The study aimed to test whether signatures of past pathogen exposure could be identified by cataloging public T cell receptors. Findings and caveats that apply to the study as a whole: While some public TCRs were present in many individuals, most TCR sequences turned up only very rarely across donors. Strong co-occurrence of HLA alleles, especially DR and DQ, made assigning TCR associations to individual alleles difficult. A total of 164 TCR beta chains were listed by the study as associated with cytomegalovirus. Broadly in line with IMGT annotations, most TCR beta V segments showed up in productive rearrangements about 87% or about 30% of the time in an earlier analysis of 587 of the donors. The classifier was reported to diagnose cytomegalovirus status with high specificity and sensitivity in both the original and validation cohorts. Sequencing depth was assumed to be roughly uniform across donors in the presence/absence analyses, though that assumption may not hold. According to the authors, the approach could potentially be generalized to other disease states and immunological phenotypes. Compared with the approximately 670-donor mean, donors in an Asian-associated ancestry cluster had fewer N-insertions in productive TCRs, according to a later genetic analysis. A later analysis found that most CMV-associated TCR beta chains appeared HLA-restricted, with HLA associations seemingly driven largely by CMV exposure. Some IMGT-functional V segments, including TRBV6-2 and TRBV6-3, could not be told apart with the 87-base-pair reads, so those segments were excluded. A cluster of highly shared sequence variants was judged likely to be a technical artifact of the sequencing pipeline. In a later analysis, 15,000 to 20,000 TCR beta sequences were associated with specific HLA alleles at a false discovery rate of 0.05. HLA typing was unavailable for some donors at each locus, so association tests used only the typed subset. A further reported finding was that TCR beta sequences accurately predicted the HLA-A and HLA-B alleles for most subjects in the first cohort. A later analysis found that HLA-associated TCR beta chains were more clonally expanded and had lower generation probabilities than equally common non-associated chains. Linkage disequilibrium might explain the correlated functional status among segregating V segments, but an unknown experimental factor could not be excluded. In a later genetic analysis, a missense DCLRE1C variant was associated with V-gene and J-gene trimming of TCR beta chains, and the association was replicated in an independent cohort. This cohort had only TCR beta chains sequenced, and the lack of alpha or paired-chain data limited which features could be detected. Several of the top co-occurrence clusters appeared to be linked to parvovirus B19, influenza, CMV and Epstein-Barr virus, according to a later analysis. A later analysis found that TCR association rates varied across HLA loci, with DRB1 alleles showing the most associated TCRs and HLA-C alleles the fewest. Over 15 rarely observed V segments, including chromosome 9 orphons, were excluded from the earlier analysis of several hundred of the donors because counts were too low. CMV serostatus was the only immune exposure information available for the cohort. A few of the identified cytomegalovirus-associated TCR beta chains were confirmed in vitro to be specific for cytomegalovirus antigens.

For CDR1 and CDR2, the germline V gene lists SGHVS and FNYEAQ. The CDR3, from cysteine to phenylalanine, totals 18 residues. Only the CDR3 part of the read is kept: 54 bases, read in frame from the first base. V was cut back by 3 bases and J by 3 bases, leaving a gap of 21 bases between them. Library creation used the immunoSEQ multiplex PCR assay. A mixture of 60 forward primers for TCR Vbeta segments and 13 reverse primers for TCR Jbeta segments was used in the multiplex PCR. The CDR3 region of rearranged TCR beta genes was amplified from genomic DNA by a multiplex PCR assay. On the Illumina HiSeq System, the amplified TCR beta libraries were sequenced as 87-base-pair reads. The published analysis was carried out like this. Across the 500 to 750 repertoires, a later analysis counted about 81 million unique TCR beta chains, roughly 11 million of which were shared by at least two donors. Raw reads were error-corrected and collapsed into unique sequences by a nearest-neighbor algorithm in which closely related sequences were merged to remove PCR and sequencing errors. To assign V, D and J gene segments, CDR3 sequences were aligned to IMGT reference sequences. For a sequence to be retained, a match of at least six nucleotides was required to both a V gene segment and a J gene segment. Rearrangements were called productive when the CDR3 lacked stop codons and stayed in frame with V and J; all others were non-productive. CDR3 was defined by IMGT convention, running from the second conserved V-encoded cysteine to the conserved J-encoded phenylalanine. Sequences without an unambiguous match to a single V gene segment were excluded from the earlier analysis of about 600 of the donors. In an earlier analysis of 587 of the donors, V segments were called functional above 56.7% productive rearrangements and were called segregating when the between-donor standard deviation exceeded 5%. A statistical classification framework was built for diagnosing cytomegalovirus status from the catalog of TCR beta chain sequences. V and J gene assignment, in a later analysis, came from comparing TCR nucleotide sequences with IMGT/GENE-DB human TR gene sequences. A later analysis assigned CDR3 sequences and most-parsimonious VDJ recombination scenarios with the TCRdist pipeline. In a later analysis, each TCR beta chain was defined by its CDR3 amino acid sequence together with its V-gene family, and reads lacking a unique V-gene family were excluded. In a later analysis, 450 to 600 highly shared, low-generation-probability nucleotide sequences were removed to address suspected cross-contamination and a sequencing artifact. For each public chain, a later analysis derived a clonal expansion index from normalized ranks of inferred template counts within each repertoire. Generation probabilities in a later analysis came from a VDJ recombination model fitted to out-of-frame rearrangements, and those results were checked against IGoR. A later analysis scored TCR-TCR, TCR-HLA and TCR-CMV co-occurrence with hypergeometric tests, applying a repertoire-size bias correction to TCR pairs. In a later analysis, false discovery rates were estimated by permuting HLA or CMV assignments 20 times. A later analysis grouped co-occurring TCRs with DBSCAN, adding TCRdist sequence similarity when clustering within HLA-allele-positive subsets. Co-occurrence clustering excluded repertoires with fewer than 30,000 or more than 120,000 public chains, plus five with anomalous nucleotide sharing. In TCRdb, the immuneACCESS table is reduced to in-frame sequences with V and J assigned. These tables do not hold every clone; where another copy was compared, an unresolved V gene accounts for under half, and the others remain unexplained. The V and J calls and the clone size are those of that table, but D and trimming were determined from the DNA. In all, the sample holds some 170,000 clones, and 65% to 85% of those were seen once. Together, the top ten hold roughly 1.4% of the sample.

With regard to this clone: The target of this receptor is not known. No base quality values were provided; no much bigger clone lies one nucleotide off.

The cohort consisted of 666 healthy bone marrow donors. At the time of sampling, all cohort members were nominally healthy, though unrecorded immune exposures were likely present. The donor was CMV seronegative and was included in the group of several hundred seronegative cohort members. A peripheral blood sample was collected from each donor, and TCR beta sequencing was performed on peripheral blood mononuclear cells. The Qiagen DNeasy Blood Extraction Kit was used to extract genomic DNA from the blood cell samples. The sequenced sample was PBMCs. This TCR derives from a man aged 60 to 69 in good health and CMV-seronegative. The sequence links TRBV7-6 to TRBJ2-4, with a weak D call of TRBD2 (5 bases match). The CDR3 amino acid sequence is: CASSFLILREVGKNIQYF. The DNA sequence is as follows: TGTGCCAGCAGCTTCCTCATTCTTCGGGAAGTAGGCAAAAACATTCAGTACTTC.